The following is a T cell receptor beta chain sequence with its context. The sample comes from a study of T cell changes during pregnancy in multiple sclerosis. The method was immunoSEQ multiplex PCR; TCRdb's version includes in-frame clones alone and lacks a portion of them. Altogether some 40,000 clones are present, about 89% being singletons, with the ten largest covering roughly 0.57%. The germline V and J ends were trimmed by 7 bases and 1 base, with 10 bases remaining between them. Per the germline V gene, CDR1 is MNHNY and CDR2 is SVGAGI (reference sequence). CDR3 length equals 13 residues. The V and J genes are TRBV6-6 and TRBJ2-5; D possibly corresponds to TRBD1 (5 bases). The sequence derives from a female donor with multiple sclerosis, enrolled in a pregnancy study. The sample consisted of CD4+ T cells from peripheral blood mononuclear cells, taken in the first trimester of pregnancy. CDR3 sequence: CASTPGFQETQYF. CDR3 nucleotide sequence: TGTGCCAGCACCCCAGGGTTCCAAGAGACCCAGTACTTC.